The 6 T cell receptor beta chains listed next were all sequenced from one sample in a study of T cell repertoires in ileal Crohn's disease. Before sorting, lamina propria lymphocytes were separated from surgical specimens by density gradient. Some clones are missing from TCRdb's copy, which holds only in-frame ones; the method was immunoSEQ multiplex PCR. The sample contains fewer than 6,500 clones, over 75% of which appear only once. Specimen: CD4+ T cells from ileum. The receptors were sampled from an adult with Crohn's disease. Some clones in this sample may be carry-over from other donors' samples.

The chain carries TRBV7-2 and TRBJ2-5; 12 nucleotides agree with TRBD2. The CDR3 runs to 17 residues. V was clipped by 7 bases and J by 10 bases; unmatched bases: 19. In germline, CDR1 is SGHTA, CDR2 FQGNSA. The CDR3 DNA is TGTGCCAGCACCCAGGCGGCTAGCGGGAGGGGGGGGCGAATCCAGTACTTC. The encoded protein is CASTQAASGRGGRIQYF.

The chain has TRBV5-1 and TRBJ2-1; 9 bases are a match to TRBD2. The CDR3 loop spans 16 amino acids. In germline, CDR1 is SGHRS, CDR2 YFSETQ. The ends lost 5 bases at V and 5 bases at J; junction bases unmatched: 11. The CDR3 nucleotides are TGCGCCAGCAGTCGGACCGGGACTAGCTTCAACAATGAGCAGTTCTTC. Translated: CASSRTGTSFNNEQFF. Drawing the rest from reference TRBV5-1 and TRBJ2-1, the complete variable domain is KAGVTQTPRYLIKTRGQQVTLSCSPISGHRSVSWYQQTPGQGLQFLFEYFSETQRNKGNFPGRFSGRQFSNSRSEMNVSTLELGDSALYLCASSRTGTSFNNEQFFGPGTRLTVL.

V usage is TRBV5-1 and J usage is TRBJ1-4, with D maybe TRBD1 (5 bases). Trimming shortened V by 3 bases and J by 0 bases, and 12 bases separated the two germline ends. Germline values: CDR1 SGHRS, CDR2 YFSETQ. This CDR3 has 16 amino acids. The CDR3, as DNA: TGCGCCAGCAGCTACACGATAGGGGCAACTAATGAAAAACTGTTTTTT. Protein sequence: CASSYTIGATNEKLFF.

The genes are TRBV5-1 and TRBJ1-3; D not resolved. Trimming removed 0 bases at V and 4 bases at J, with 8 bases between. Per germline, CDR1 SGHRS and CDR2 YFSETQ. The CDR3 sequence is 14 residues long. CDR3: CASSLGGYGNTIYF. The DNA for the CDR3 is TGCGCCAGCAGCTTGGGAGGGTACGGAAACACCATATATTTT.

This clone showed up just a few times. V gene TRBV5-4 combines with J gene TRBJ2-7; 9 bases agree with TRBD1. The CDR3 has 16 residues. Germline lookup yields CDR1 SGHNT and CDR2 YYREEE (reference sequence). The ends lost 0 bases at V and 1 base at J; junction bases unmatched: 5. The CDR3 region has the DNA TGTGCCAGCAGCTTGGGGGGACAGGGTGTTTCCTACGAGCAGTACTTC. The encoded protein is CASSLGGQGVSYEQYF.

The CDR3 reads CASSLVGGDTEAFF. CDR3 nucleotides: TGTGCCAGCAGCTTAGTCGGGGGGGACACTGAAGCTTTCTTT. This chain joins TRBV7-2 and TRBJ1-1, with D perhaps matching TRBD1 (5 bases). Trimming removed 1 base at V and 3 bases at J, with 9 bases between. CDR3 length equals 14 residues. Germline lookup yields CDR1 SGHTA and CDR2 FQGNSA. Looking up the rest from reference TRBV7-2 and TRBJ1-1 gives the full variable domain: GAGVSQSPSNKVTEKGKDVELRCDPISGHTALYWYRQSLGQGLEFLIYFQGNSAPDKSGLPSDRFSAERTGGSVSTLTIQRTQQEDSAVYLCASSLVGGDTEAFFGQGTRLTVV.